Listed below are T cell receptor beta chains from one sample, sequenced in a study of technical replicates of blood from a few donors. TCRdb's table, derived via immunoSEQ multiplex PCR, lists solely in-frame clones and lacks some. The data hold roughly 69,000 clones, with under 98% observed a single time. The source material was T cells isolated from PBMCs. The receptors shown here come from a human donor in good health. Each CDR3 is given with its conserved first and last residue. A D gene is named only where the DNA matches it firmly. Size is omitted from some rows. Given values are once, few, many or a class for expanded clones.

size	length	V	J	D	DNA	CDR3
.	14	TRBV5-1	TRBJ2-1	.	TGCGCCAGCAGCTTGGGGTCCGTCAGCAATGAGCAGTTCTTC	CASSLGSVSNEQFF
.	13	TRBV11-3	TRBJ2-1	TRBD2	TGTGCCAGCACCAGACTAGCGGGAGGGGAGCAGTTCTTC	CASTRLAGGEQFF
.	13	TRBV27	TRBJ1-1	TRBD1	TGTGCCAGCAGTCCCAGGACAGGTACTGAAGCTTTCTTT	CASSPRTGTEAFF
.	14	TRBV28	TRBJ2-1	TRBD1	TGTGCCAGCAGTTTAAAGGGACAGAGCAATGAGCAGTTCTTC	CASSLKGQSNEQFF
.	14	TRBV15	TRBJ1-5	TRBD1	TGTGCCACCAGCAGACACAGGGGAAATCAGCCCCAGCATTTT	CATSRHRGNQPQHF
.	17	TRBV4-1	TRBJ2-2	TRBD1	TGCGCCAGCAGCCCACACGTGGACAGGGGGCTCGCCGGGGAGCTGTTTTTT	CASSPHVDRGLAGELFF
.	15	TRBV6-5	TRBJ1-5	.	TGTGCCAGCAGTTACCCGGGGGGGGCCGGGCAGCCCCAGCATTTT	CASSYPGGAGQPQHF
.	13	TRBV19	TRBJ1-3	.	TGTGCCAGTAGACAGGCCTCTGGAAACACCATATATTTT	CASRQASGNTIYF
.	14	TRBV28	TRBJ2-7	TRBD1	TGTGCCAGCAACGACAGGGCAAGGCCCTACGAGCAGTACTTC	CASNDRARPYEQYF
.	18	TRBV25-1	TRBJ2-1	TRBD2	TGTGCCAGCAGTGTGAGACTAGCCGAACAGAGCTCCTACAATGAGCAGTTCTTC	CASSVRLAEQSSYNEQFF
.	12	TRBV29-1	TRBJ2-7	.	TGCAGCGCAGGACGGGGGGCTTACGAGCAGTACTTC	CSAGRGAYEQYF
.	15	TRBV5-4	TRBJ2-1	TRBD1	TGTGCCAGCAGCTTCGGACAGGGGGCAGCGGATGAGCAGTTCTTC	CASSFGQGAADEQFF
.	14	TRBV29-1	TRBJ1-1	TRBD1	TGCAGCGTTGACCCCGGGACAGGGCAAACTGAAGCTTTCTTT	CSVDPGTGQTEAFF
.	15	TRBV11-2	TRBJ2-1	TRBD2	TGTGCCAGCAGCTTAGAGACTAGCTATGACAATGAGCAGTTCTTC	CASSLETSYDNEQFF
.	14	TRBV19	TRBJ1-5	.	TGTGCCAGTAGTATGGGCCAGAGAAATCAGCCCCAGCATTTT	CASSMGQRNQPQHF
.	12	TRBV6-5	TRBJ1-2	TRBD1	TGTGCCAGCAGTCACAGGGGTAATGGCTACACCTTC	CASSHRGNGYTF
.	15	TRBV18	TRBJ2-1	TRBD1	TGTGCCAGCTCACCGCTGCAGGGGGCTAGGGATGAGCAGTTCTTC	CASSPLQGARDEQFF
.	16	TRBV5-6	TRBJ1-1	.	TGTGCCAGCAGCACCGTACAGGTTAACTCGGGCACTGAAGCTTTCTTT	CASSTVQVNSGTEAFF
.	13	TRBV27	TRBJ2-5	.	TGTGCCAGCAGTTTAAGTAGGGGGGAGACCCAGTACTTC	CASSLSRGETQYF
.	16	TRBV10-3	TRBJ2-1	TRBD2	TGTGCCATCAGGGGGCAGGCTAGCGGGAATTACAATGAGCAGTTCTTC	CAIRGQASGNYNEQFF
.	14	TRBV19	TRBJ1-5	.	TGTGCCAGTACCCGCGACAGAAGATATCAGCCCCAGCATTTT	CASTRDRRYQPQHF
.	13	TRBV4-3	TRBJ2-1	TRBD2	TGCGCCAGCAGCCCCGCGGGGGACGATGAGCAGTTCTTC	CASSPAGDDEQFF
.	16	TRBV6-6	TRBJ2-3	.	TGTGCCAGCAGCTACGGACAGGGAGGGACTACAGATACGCAGTATTTT	CASSYGQGGTTDTQYF
.	12	TRBV5-6	TRBJ1-2	.	TGTGCCAGCAGCTTGACTGCCTATGGCTACACCTTC	CASSLTAYGYTF
.	13	TRBV5-1	TRBJ1-1	.	TGCGCCAGCAGCTATTCGGAGGGGACTGAAGCTTTCTTT	CASSYSEGTEAFF
.	16	TRBV6-6	TRBJ2-3	.	TGTGCCAGCAGTTACTCACCAGGAACTAGCACAGATACGCAGTATTTT	CASSYSPGTSTDTQYF
once	15	TRBV19	TRBJ2-7	.	TGTGCCAGTAGTACCAGAGGGGACAACTCCTACGAGCAGTACTTC	CASSTRGDNSYEQYF
.	18	TRBV28	TRBJ2-6	.	TGTGCCAGCAGCCAGACTAGGTTAAAGTTAGCTGGGGCCAACGTCCTGACTTTC	CASSQTRLKLAGANVLTF
.	15	TRBV4-3	TRBJ2-5	.	TGCGCCAGCAGCCCAGGAGGGGGGGGTAGGGAGACCCAGTACTTC	CASSPGGGGRETQYF
.	16	TRBV6-1	TRBJ2-1	TRBD2	TGTGCCAGCAGTGCTATACTAGCGGGAGGTTCCAATGAGCAGTTCTTC	CASSAILAGGSNEQFF
once	15	TRBV30	TRBJ2-1	.	TGTGCCTGGACATTTTGGTGGGAGAAGTCGTCTGAGCAGTTCTTC	CAWTFWWEKSSEQFF
.	15	TRBV5-1	TRBJ2-1	TRBD2	TGCGCCAGCAGCTTTTTAGCGGGAGGGATCAATGAGCAGTTCTTC	CASSFLAGGINEQFF
.	15	TRBV7-3	TRBJ2-3	TRBD1	TGTGCCAGCAGCACGCAGACAGGGTTGACAGATACGCAGTATTTT	CASSTQTGLTDTQYF
.	13	TRBV11-2	TRBJ1-2	TRBD1	TGTGCCAGCAGCCAGGGACAGGGTGCTGGCTACACCTTC	CASSQGQGAGYTF
.	15	TRBV13	TRBJ1-2	.	TGTGCCAGCAGCCCAGGGACACGCGTTGGCTATGGCTACACCTTC	CASSPGTRVGYGYTF
.	14	TRBV6-1	TRBJ2-7	TRBD1	TGTGCCAGCAGTGAAAGGACAGGGGCCTACGAGCAGTACTTC	CASSERTGAYEQYF
.	14	TRBV11-2	TRBJ2-3	.	TGTGCCAGCAGCCCCGGGAGTTACACAGATACGCAGTATTTT	CASSPGSYTDTQYF
once	14	TRBV30	TRBJ2-2	TRBD1	TGTGCCTGGAGTGGGACAGGCTCCCCGGTGGAGCTGTTTTTT	CAWSGTGSPVELFF
few	13	TRBV9	TRBJ2-1	.	TGTGCCAGCAGCGTCGAACAGGGCAATGAGCAGTTCTTC	CASSVEQGNEQFF
.	14	TRBV28	TRBJ2-2	.	TGTGCCGTCCCGGACAGAACGAACACCGGGGAGCTGTTTTTT	CAVPDRTNTGELFF
once	13	TRBV19	TRBJ1-5	.	TGTGCCAGTAGTACAACAGAGAATCAGCCCCAGCATTTT	CASSTTENQPQHF
.	14	TRBV6-1	TRBJ1-5	TRBD1	TGTGCCAGCAGTGAAGGACAGGGCGACCAGCCCCAGCATTTT	CASSEGQGDQPQHF
.	16	TRBV7-8	TRBJ1-5	TRBD1	TGTGCCAGCAGCCTTTATTCCGGGACAGGGTATCAGCCCCAGCATTTT	CASSLYSGTGYQPQHF
.	14	TRBV11-3	TRBJ2-7	.	TGTGCCAGCAGCCCAACGGCGGTCTCCTACGAGCAGTACTTC	CASSPTAVSYEQYF
.	13	TRBV30	TRBJ2-7	.	TGTGCCTGGGTTGGGACACCTTCTTACGAGCAGTACTTC	CAWVGTPSYEQYF
.	14	TRBV5-4	TRBJ2-5	TRBD1	TGTGCCAGCAGCTGGGACAGTTATCAAGAGACCCAGTACTTC	CASSWDSYQETQYF
.	13	TRBV5-1	TRBJ1-5	.	TGCGCCAGCAGCGTCTACAGCAATCAGCCCCAGCATTTT	CASSVYSNQPQHF
few	14	TRBV7-2	TRBJ1-2	TRBD1	TGTGCCAGCAGCTCCTCCGGGACAGCCTATGGCTACACCTTC	CASSSSGTAYGYTF
.	16	TRBV5-1	TRBJ1-2	TRBD1	TGCGCCAGCAGCCAGAGACCCACAGACAGGGAGGATGGCTACACCTTC	CASSQRPTDREDGYTF
.	15	TRBV28	TRBJ2-7	TRBD1	TGTGCCAGCAGGAAACCGGGACAGGGGATCTACGAGCAGTACTTC	CASRKPGQGIYEQYF
.	14	TRBV21-1	TRBJ2-7	.	TGTGCCAGCCTCTTAAAGGAGGGGCGCTACGAGCAGTACTTC	CASLLKEGRYEQYF
.	13	TRBV2	TRBJ1-1	.	TGTGCCAGCAGCGAACAGGGTAACACTGAAGCTTTCTTT	CASSEQGNTEAFF
.	17	TRBV9	TRBJ1-2	.	TGTGCCAGCAGCTTCCACCGGGGGACCCAAAGTAACTATGGCTACACCTTC	CASSFHRGTQSNYGYTF
.	15	TRBV6-5	TRBJ2-1	.	TGTGCCAGCAGTTCGGGGACTCCGGGATATGATGAGCAGTTCTTC	CASSSGTPGYDEQFF
once	15	TRBV6-5	TRBJ2-7	TRBD2	TGTGCCAGCAGTTACACTAGCGGGAGGGGTTACGAGCAGTACTTC	CASSYTSGRGYEQYF
.	13	TRBV27	TRBJ2-1	.	TGTGCCAGCAGTTTAATCGGGGGAGGTGAGCAGTTCTTC	CASSLIGGGEQFF
.	14	TRBV5-1	TRBJ2-3	.	TGCGCCAGCAGCCGACTAACTAGCACAGATACGCAGTATTTT	CASSRLTSTDTQYF
once	16	TRBV10-3	TRBJ2-5	TRBD1	TGTGCCACCGCTACGAGCTTAGGGACAGGGGCTGAGACCCAGTACTTC	CATATSLGTGAETQYF